The rows below give T cell receptor beta chains drawn from one sample of a study of blood T cell repertoires in COVID-19. The method was immunoSEQ multiplex PCR; TCRdb's version includes in-frame clones alone and lacks a portion of them. The sample comprises hundreds of thousands of clones, nearly 90% of which are singletons, and roughly 1.8% rests with the top ten. Material for sequencing was PBMCs or T cells enriched from blood (not recorded which). All receptors derive from a woman younger than 30 with acute COVID-19. The CDR3 runs from the conserved cysteine through the conserved F or W. The D gene is left open where the match is weak. Rows give clone size only sometimes, using once, few, many, or a class for an expanded clone.

size	V	D	J	CDR3	DNA
.	TRBV27	.	TRBJ1-2	CASSSGGSGYTF	TGTGCCAGCAGTTCGGGGGGCTCCGGCTACACCTTC
.	TRBV5-5	.	TRBJ1-5	CASSLDATPNQPQHF	TGTGCCAGCAGCTTGGATGCGACACCCAATCAGCCCCAGCATTTT
.	TRBV24-1	.	TRBJ2-3	CATSDLKTDTQYF	TGTGCCACCAGTGACCTAAAAACAGATACGCAGTATTTT
.	TRBV6-5	.	TRBJ1-5	CASKRQPQGNQPQHF	TGTGCCAGCAAGAGACAGCCCCAAGGCAATCAGCCCCAGCATTTT
.	TRBV19	TRBD1	TRBJ2-7	CASSSRDSYYEQYF	TGTGCCAGTAGTTCCCGGGACAGCTACTACGAGCAGTACTTC
.	TRBV20-1	TRBD2	TRBJ2-7	CSASLTSGTYEQYF	TGCAGTGCTAGTCTCACTAGCGGTACGTACGAGCAGTACTTC
once	TRBV10-1	.	TRBJ2-1	CASSDGGAYNEQFF	TGCGCCAGCAGTGATGGAGGGGCCTACAATGAGCAGTTCTTC
.	TRBV9	.	TRBJ1-6	CASSEGRNSPLHF	TGTGCCAGCAGCGAGGGGCGTAATTCACCCCTCCACTTT
.	TRBV10-3	.	TRBJ2-6	CAISESGISGANVLTF	TGTGCCATCAGTGAATCCGGTATTTCGGGGGCCAACGTCCTGACTTTC
.	TRBV4-3	.	TRBJ1-4	CASSQRPGGDKLFF	TGCGCCAGCAGCCAACGCCCGGGAGGGGACAAACTGTTTTTT
.	TRBV7-9	TRBD2	TRBJ2-7	CASSKTSGSSYEQYF	TGTGCCAGCAGCAAGACTAGCGGGAGTTCGTACGAGCAGTACTTC
once	TRBV6-5	TRBD1	TRBJ2-2	CASSYSRDRYTGELFF	TGTGCCAGCAGTTACAGCCGGGACAGATACACCGGGGAGCTGTTTTTT
.	TRBV5-1	.	TRBJ2-1	CASSLGSGSGYEQFF	TGCGCCAGCAGCTTGGGTTCAGGTTCGGGATATGAGCAGTTCTTC
.	TRBV5-4	.	TRBJ1-5	CASSERDSNQPQHF	TGTGCCAGCAGCGAGCGGGACAGCAATCAGCCCCAGCATTTT
.	TRBV28	TRBD2	TRBJ2-7	CASSFAAGVGLVYEQYF	TGTGCCAGCAGTTTCGCCGCGGGAGTAGGTTTGGTCTACGAGCAGTACTTC
.	TRBV28	.	TRBJ1-5	CASRYREQPQHF	TGTGCCAGCAGATACAGGGAACAGCCCCAGCATTTT
.	TRBV2	.	TRBJ2-7	CASSEGQPYEQYF	TGTGCCAGCAGTGAGGGGCAACCCTACGAGCAGTACTTC
.	TRBV19	.	TRBJ1-2	CASNSRVRVRANGYTF	TGTGCCAGTAACTCACGGGTCCGTGTTCGAGCGAATGGCTACACCTTC
.	TRBV2	.	TRBJ2-7	CASKGQTYEQYF	TGTGCCAGCAAAGGACAAACCTACGAGCAGTACTTC
many	TRBV20-1	TRBD2	TRBJ2-3	CSASGTSGIRTDTQYF	TGCAGTGCTAGTGGGACTAGCGGGATAAGGACAGATACGCAGTATTTT
.	TRBV28	TRBD1	TRBJ1-5	CASSSGQGNQPQHF	TGTGCCAGCAGTTCGGGACAGGGCAATCAGCCCCAGCATTTT
.	TRBV30	.	TRBJ1-3	CAWSVPYFDSGNTIYF	TGTGCCTGGAGTGTACCCTACTTCGACTCTGGAAACACCATATATTTT
.	TRBV5-1	TRBD2	TRBJ2-5	CASSFRGEGRVQETQYF	TGCGCCAGCAGCTTTCGAGGGGAGGGTAGGGTACAAGAGACCCAGTACTTC
.	TRBV7-9	.	TRBJ1-1	CASSPPAGLNTEAFF	TGTGCCAGCAGCCCTCCTGCGGGACTTAACACTGAAGCTTTCTTT
.	TRBV5-8	TRBD2	TRBJ2-1	CASSLGTSGSLGNEQFF	TGTGCCAGCAGCTTGGGGACTAGCGGGAGTCTGGGAAATGAGCAGTTCTTC
.	TRBV11-2	.	TRBJ1-3	CASSPRTGTGNTIYF	TGTGCCAGCAGCCCTCGCACAGGGACTGGAAACACCATATATTTT
few	TRBV10-2	.	TRBJ1-5	CASSGQANQPQHF	TGCGCCAGCAGTGGACAGGCGAATCAGCCCCAGCATTTT
.	TRBV7-9	.	TRBJ2-1	CASRGAGAGNEQFF	TGTGCCAGCAGAGGAGCCGGGGCGGGGAATGAGCAGTTCTTC
once	TRBV27	.	TRBJ1-1	CASSTHGGLRTEAFF	TGTGCCAGCAGCACCCACGGGGGGCTGAGGACTGAAGCTTTCTTT